These 21 T cell receptor beta chains originate from one sample sequenced in a study of blood T cell repertoires in COVID-19. This table comes from immunoSEQ multiplex PCR, and its TCRdb copy is limited to in-frame clones, with some not included. The data contain 150,000 to 200,000 clones, 75% to 90% of them singletons. The sequenced sample was PBMCs or T cells enriched from blood (not recorded which). These receptor sequences come from an older man who had been exposed to COVID-19.

This clone has only a few counts. The V and J genes are TRBV5-4 and TRBJ2-1; a weak D match, TRBD1 (5 bases). The CDR3 runs to 16 residues. Germline-derived CDR1 and CDR2 are SGHNT and YYREEE (reference sequence). V dropped 0 bases and J dropped 0 bases, with 10 bases sitting between them. CDR3 loop: CASSLDDRSSYNEQFF. CDR3 DNA sequence: TGTGCCAGCAGCTTGGACGACAGAAGCTCCTACAATGAGCAGTTCTTC.

V is TRBV6-2 or TRBV6-3 and J is TRBJ2-7; the match to TRBD1 covers 11 bases. Germline trimming cut 5 bases from V and 4 bases from J; bases unmatched to any gene: 4. Germline assignment: CDR1 MNHEY and CDR2 SVGEGT. The CDR3 runs to 14 residues. Here the CDR3 reads CASSLDRGLYEQYF. Here the CDR3 DNA reads TGTGCCAGCAGTCTGGACAGGGGGCTGTACGAGCAGTACTTC.

This chain links TRBV4-3 with TRBJ2-2, with 12 nucleotides matching TRBD1. The CDR3 sequence is 14 residues long. In germline, CDR1 is LGHNA, CDR2 YSLEER. Trimming took 6 bases from V and 8 from J; bases not matched to a gene: 4. The CDR3 region has the DNA TGCGCCAGCAGGGGACAGGGGGCTGGGGGGGAGCTGTTTTTT. It yields the protein CASRGQGAGGELFF.

The chain's CDR3 is CASSLLTPTTDTQYF. The CDR3 nucleotides read TGCGCCAGCAGCTTACTTACGCCTACCACAGATACGCAGTATTTT. This rearrangement joins TRBV5-1 to TRBJ2-3; D is unresolved. This CDR3 comprises 15 residues. With 2 bases removed from V and 2 bases from J, the gap between germline ends came to 12 bases. Per the germline V gene, CDR1 is SGHRS and CDR2 is YFSETQ.

This clone has only a few counts. This chain links TRBV12-3 or TRBV12-4 with TRBJ2-2; the match to TRBD1 covers 8 bases. J was trimmed by 6 bases and V by 6 bases; bases with no gene match: 0. The CDR3 is made up of 12 amino acids. DNA of the CDR3: TGTGCCAGCAGACAGGGGGCCGGGGAGCTGTTTTTT. Translation gives CASRQGAGELFF.

The genes are TRBV28 and TRBJ1-1; D not certain. The CDR3 consists of 11 residues. V shed 7 bases and J shed 2 bases, with 5 bases lying between them. CDR1 and CDR2 from the germline V gene are MDHEN and SYDVKM. This chain's CDR3 is CASTTNTEAFF. The CDR3, as DNA: TGTGCCAGCACCACAAACACTGAAGCTTTCTTT.

This chain uses TRBV30 with TRBJ2-2; TRBD1 agrees at 8 bases. Germline V CDR1 and CDR2: GTSNPN, SVGIG (reference sequence). J gave up 1 base and V 7 bases, and 11 bases lay outside the gene matches. The CDR3 loop spans 16 amino acids. CDR3 coding DNA: TGTGCCTCAGACGCAAGGGGGACAGGGAACACCGGGGAGCTGTTTTTT. Its protein is CASDARGTGNTGELFF.

On this clone: Other DNA sequences in the same sample also yield this CDR3. This chain joins TRBV30 and TRBJ2-7; maybe TRBD1 (5 bases). Trimming stripped 0 bases from V and 4 bases from J, with 7 bases between. The CDR3 runs 12 residues. The germline CDR1 and CDR2 sequences are GTSNPN and SVGIG (reference sequence). CDR3 DNA: TGTGCCTGGAGTGTAAGGGGTTACGAGCAGTACTTC. Translated: CAWSVRGYEQYF.

The V gene is TRBV19, the J gene TRBJ2-6; D gene uncertain. V gave up 6 bases and J gave up 0 bases, with 9 bases separating them. The CDR3 runs 15 residues. Per the germline V gene, CDR1 is LNHDA and CDR2 is SQIVND (reference sequence). The CDR3 DNA sequence: TGTGCCAGTAGCTCCCTAAGCTCTGGGGCCAACGTCCTGACTTTC. It translates to CASSSLSSGANVLTF.

The rearrangement links TRBV5-1 to TRBJ2-1; unclear D gene. The germline V gene has CDR1 SGHRS and CDR2 YFSETQ. This CDR3 spans 14 amino acids. The ends were cut back, 0 bases at V and 7 bases at J, with 11 bases in the middle. The CDR3 DNA reads as TGCGCCAGCAGCTTGGGGGTAGCAGCGAATGAGCAGTTCTTC. Its protein product is CASSLGVAANEQFF.

This chain joins TRBV19 and TRBJ2-6, with 9 bases that match TRBD1. Unmatched junction bases numbered 4, after V lost 5 bases and J lost 2 bases. The CDR3 runs 16 residues. Per germline, CDR1 LNHDA and CDR2 SQIVND (reference sequence). The chain's CDR3 is CASSSQGAAGANVLTF. The CDR3 region has the DNA TGTGCCAGTAGTTCACAGGGGGCCGCTGGGGCCAACGTCCTGACTTTC.

The chain combines TRBV7-3 with TRBJ2-2; D gene ambiguous. The CDR3 sequence is 14 residues long. Germline V gene data show CDR1 as SGHTA and CDR2 as FQGTGA. The V end was cut by 2 bases, the J end by 0 bases, with 4 bases between. The CDR3 DNA follows: TGTGCCAGCAGCTTAGCGGCGAACACCGGGGAGCTGTTTTTT. Its protein is CASSLAANTGELFF.

This sequence joins TRBV2 and TRBJ1-3; D is unresolved. Trimming cost V 4 bases and J 0 bases, with 7 bases left between them. CDR1 and CDR2 from the germline V gene are SNHLY and FYNNEI. This CDR3 has 14 residues. The CDR3 DNA reads as TGTGCCAGCAGTGCAGGAATCTCTGGAAACACCATATATTTT. This encodes CASSAGISGNTIYF.

As concerns this clone: The same CDR3 arises from other DNA sequences in this sample as well. This chain uses TRBV15 with TRBJ1-5; no reliable D call. V was pared by 2 bases and J by 7 bases, with 6 bases between. Germline lookup yields CDR1 LNHNV and CDR2 YYDKDF (reference sequence). The CDR3 is 12 residues long. The CDR3 DNA is TGTGCCACCAGCAGATCTTCCCAGCCCCAGCATTTT. Encoded protein: CATSRSSQPQHF.

This chain connects TRBV9 to TRBJ2-3; 7 bases line up with TRBD1. V lost 5 bases to trimming and J lost 0 bases; unmatched junction nucleotides: 3. CDR1 and CDR2 from the germline V gene are SGDLS and YYNGEE. The CDR3 has 14 residues. CDR3 nucleotide sequence: TGTGCCAGCAGAGGGGGCCTTAGCACAGATACGCAGTATTTT. It codes for CASRGGLSTDTQYF.

This sequence joins TRBV28 and TRBJ2-7, with TRBD2 matching 12 bases. Germline loops: CDR1 MDHEN, CDR2 SYDVKM. CDR3 length equals 14 residues. Trimming cost V 4 bases and J 6 bases; bases outside gene matches: 4. This CDR3 is CASSSTSGSSEQYF. The CDR3 DNA reads as TGTGCCAGCAGTTCGACTAGCGGGAGTAGCGAGCAGTACTTC. The complete variable domain, with remaining parts taken from reference TRBV28 and TRBJ2-7, reads DVKVTQSSRYLVKRTGEKVFLECVQDMDHENMFWYRQDPGLGLRLIYFSYDVKMKEKGDIPEGYSVSREKKERFSLILESASTNQTSMYLCASSSTSGSSEQYFGPGTRLTVT.

The chain's CDR3 is CASSYAQIPVYGYTF. As DNA, the CDR3 is TGTGCCAGCAGTTACGCACAGATCCCAGTCTATGGCTACACCTTC. V is TRBV6-2 or TRBV6-3 and J is TRBJ1-2; no reliable D call. V lost 2 bases, J lost 4 bases, and 14 bases lay in between. Germline assignment: CDR1 MNHEY and CDR2 SVGEGT. This CDR3 is 15 amino acids long.

On this clone itself: Sequence at one end of the junction differs from germline and may be a read error. The chain employs TRBV18 and TRBJ1-4; D uncertain. The germline V gene has CDR1 KGHSH and CDR2 LQKENI. This CDR3 is 13 amino acids long. The CDR3 region is CASSTPLEEKLFF. The CDR3 coding sequence is TGCGCCAGCTCAACGCCACTGGAGGAAAAACTGTTTTTT.

The chain joins TRBV30 to TRBJ1-3; D ambiguous. This CDR3 is built from 15 residues. Between the trimmed V and J ends, which lost 4 bases and 0 bases, there was a span of 13 bases. In germline, CDR1 is GTSNPN, CDR2 SVGIG (reference sequence). CDR3 loop: CAWKYPGGSGNTIYF. In DNA, the CDR3 is TGTGCCTGGAAGTACCCGGGAGGCTCTGGAAACACCATATATTTT.

The genes are TRBV18 and TRBJ2-6, with D perhaps matching TRBD1 (6 bases). CDR1 is KGHSH and CDR2 is LQKENI in the germline V gene. The germline V and J ends were trimmed by 3 bases and 7 bases, with 10 bases remaining between them. This CDR3 has 14 amino acids. The CDR3 DNA reads TGTGCCAGCTCACCTGACAGGTCTGCCAACGTCCTGACTTTC. Amino acid sequence: CASSPDRSANVLTF.

The chain couples TRBV30 to TRBJ1-4; no firm D call. Germline loops: CDR1 GTSNPN, CDR2 SVGIG (reference sequence). Trimming removed 7 bases from V and 11 bases from J, with 17 bases in between. The CDR3 extends over 12 amino acids. CDR3 nucleotide sequence: TGTGCCTCCAGCCGGGGTATCGGGAAACTGTTTTTT. It yields the protein CASSRGIGKLFF.